Below are 30 T cell receptor beta chains sequenced from a single sample in a study of T cells in Graves' hyperthyroidism and ophthalmopathy. Regions amplified from RNA transcripts were the TCR beta CDR3 regions. With the HTBI primer set, the TCR CDR3 went through a first round of RT-PCR. TCRdb redid the calling of the multiplex PCR reads with MiXCR, one entry per CDR3 protein. The repertoire includes some 490,000 distinct CDR3 sequences, 20% to 25% of them detected once, and 45% to 55% sits in the top ten. The sequencing sample was made of blood. The receptors derive from a woman aged 65 to 85 with Graves' ophthalmopathy.

The chain links TRBV20-1 to TRBJ2-2; maybe TRBD2 (5 bases). Trimming removed 6 bases at V and 3 bases at J, with 14 bases between. Germline CDR1 DFQATT, CDR2 SNEGSKA (reference sequence). CDR3 length: 14 residues. The CDR3 protein is CSARRLDDTGELFF. In DNA, the CDR3 is TGCAGTGCACGGAGGTTGGACGACACCGGGGAGCTGTTTTTT.

In the case of this clonotype: As the CDR3 is not closed by the conserved phenylalanine or tryptophan, this likely results from a read error. J is TRBJ1-1 and V is TRBV12-3 or TRBV12-4; 7 bases agree with TRBD1. This CDR3 has 17 amino acids. J gave up 1 base and V 2 bases, and 10 bases lay outside the gene matches. The CDR3 DNA reads as TGTGCCAGCAGTTTATCCGTCGGGACAGTGTGGAACACTGAAGCTTTCTGT. Translated: CASSLSVGTVWNTEAFC.

This clonotype has just one count. The rearrangement joins TRBV19 to TRBJ1-1, with a possible D match to TRBD1 (6 bases). CDR1 is LNHDA, CDR2 SQIVND, per germline (reference sequence). V lost 3 bases and J lost 4, with 15 bases in between. The CDR3 extends over 15 amino acids. The chain's CDR3 is CASSIGGGIFTEAFF. The DNA of the CDR3 is TGTGCCAGTAGTATCGGAGGGGGAATTTTCACTGAAGCTTTCTTT.

Many counts were recorded for this clonotype. The rearrangement joins TRBV6-1 to TRBJ2-1; perhaps TRBD1 as D (5 bases). V gave up 5 bases and J gave up 4 bases, with 9 bases separating them. Germline values: CDR1 MNHNS, CDR2 SASEGT. This CDR3 is 13 amino acids long. The CDR3 DNA reads as TGTGCCAGCAGTAATCGACAGTACAATGAGCAGTTCTTC. Residues: CASSNRQYNEQFF.

In the case of this clonotype: This may stem from a read error, because a much larger clone lies one nucleotide away. This chain joins TRBV12-3 or TRBV12-4 and TRBJ2-7; 11 bases map to TRBD2. The CDR3 is 16 amino acids. For the CDR3, the DNA is TGTGCCAGCAGTTTAGGACTAGCGGGGCTACCCTACGGGCAGTACTTC. Translating it yields CASSLGLAGLPYGQYF.

The CDR3 DNA reads TGTGCCAGCAGGAAGGCGGGAGCGTCCTATGAGCAGTTCTTC. The encoded protein is CASRKAGASYEQFF. V gene TRBV6-1 combines with J gene TRBJ2-1, with 7 bases lining up with TRBD2. This CDR3 region has 14 residues. From germline, CDR1 is MNHNS and CDR2 SASEGT. With V trimmed by 6 bases and J by 8 bases, 10 bases remained unmatched.

This clonotype was seen ten or more times. CDR3 in amino acids: CASSLARAYEQYF. The CDR3 bases are TGTGCCAGCAGTTTAGCCAGAGCCTACGAGCAGTACTTC. V usage is TRBV12-3 or TRBV12-4 and J usage is TRBJ2-7, with D unresolved. The CDR3 loop spans 13 amino acids. V lost 0 bases to trimming and J lost 2 bases, with 5 bases between them.

The J gene is TRBJ1-6, the V gene TRBV19; 11 nucleotides align to TRBD1. The CDR3 totals 15 residues. Germline V gene data show CDR1 as LNHDA and CDR2 as SQIVND (reference sequence). With V trimmed by 10 bases and J by 6 bases, 8 bases remained unmatched. The CDR3 region is CATRAGQGGNSPLHF. CDR3 nucleotides: TGTGCCACCCGAGCGGGACAGGGGGGTAATTCACCCCTCCACTTT.

This clonotype was counted many times. The chain employs TRBV11-2 and TRBJ2-2; no reliable D call. Germline V lookup: CDR1 SGHAT, CDR2 FQNNGV. The CDR3 contains 15 residues. Trimming stripped 6 bases from V and 1 base from J, with 12 bases between. The CDR3 DNA follows: TGTGCCAGCAGGCGCGTCGTGAGGAACACCGGGGAGCTGTTTTTT. Translation gives CASRRVVRNTGELFF.

In its sample, this clonotype was seen many times. The chain combines TRBV15 with TRBJ2-2, with 8 bases matching TRBD1. CDR3 size: 16 residues. Germline assignment: CDR1 LNHNV and CDR2 YYDKDF (reference sequence). The junction had 7 bases not matched to a gene; V was cut back by 6 bases and J by 1 base. CDR3 residues: CATRQDRGKNTGELFF. In nucleotides, the CDR3 is TGTGCCACCAGGCAAGACAGGGGAAAGAACACCGGGGAGCTGTTTTTT.

Details on this clonotype: As the CDR3 is not closed by the conserved phenylalanine or tryptophan, this likely results from a read error. The gene calls are TRBV28 and TRBJ1-5, with 7 bases identical to TRBD1. Per germline, CDR1 MDHEN and CDR2 SYDVKM. The CDR3 is 15 residues long. The V segment lost 6 bases and the J segment 0 bases; nucleotides outside the gene matches: 5. The CDR3 loop is CASSSQGSSNQPQHL. CDR3 sequence (DNA): TGTGCCAGCAGCTCACAGGGGAGTAGCAATCAGCCCCAGCATCTT.

The V call is TRBV9, the J call TRBJ2-2; the match to TRBD2 covers 7 bases. This CDR3 region has 16 residues. CDR1 is SGDLS and CDR2 is YYNGEE in the germline V gene. Trimming at V came to 3 bases and at J to 0 bases, leaving 5 bases not matched to a gene. This CDR3 is CASSAPGGSNTGELFF. The CDR3 nucleotides read TGTGCCAGCAGCGCCCCGGGAGGATCGAACACCGGGGAGCTGTTTTTT.

This clonotype was detected many times. J is TRBJ2-3 and V is TRBV15; 12 bases fit TRBD2. The J segment lost 5 bases and the V segment lost 5 bases, leaving 5 bases of the junction unmatched. Per germline, CDR1 LNHNV and CDR2 YYDKDF (reference sequence). The CDR3 contains 15 residues. CDR3 in DNA: TGTGCCACCAGCTCCCGGACTAGCGGGAAAGATACGCAGTATTTT. Its translation: CATSSRTSGKDTQYF.

In this sample, this clonotype turned up a few times. The chain joins TRBV6-1 to TRBJ1-2, with 7 bases that match TRBD1. This CDR3 comprises 16 residues. The germline CDR1 and CDR2 sequences are MNHNS and SASEGT. V lost 3 bases to trimming and J lost 5 bases; unmatched junction nucleotides: 12. CDR3 in amino acids: CASSEGGLGDSYGYTF. CDR3 DNA sequence: TGTGCCAGCAGTGAGGGAGGTCTGGGGGACAGTTATGGCTACACCTTC.

This clonotype showed up many times. This chain uses TRBV14 with TRBJ2-3; 12 nucleotides agree with TRBD2. V lost 4 bases, J lost 7 bases, and 9 bases stayed unmatched. CDR1 SGHDN and CDR2 FVKESK come from the germline V gene. The CDR3 consists of 16 residues. For the CDR3, the DNA is TGTGCCAGCAGCCCCTTGACTAGCGGGAGTATACATACGCAGTATTTT. The encoded protein is CASSPLTSGSIHTQYF. Using reference TRBV14 and TRBJ2-3 for the parts outside the CDR3, the full variable domain is EAGVTQFPSHSVIEKGQTVTLRCDPISGHDNLYWYRRVMGKEIKFLLHFVKESKQDESGMPNNRFLAERTGGTYSTLKVQPAELEDSGVYFCASSPLTSGSIHTQYFGPGTRLTVL.

This clonotype was recorded a few times. Here the CDR3 DNA reads TGTGCCAGTAGTATAGACACCGTAGCGGGAGGTCGTGAGCAGTTCTTC. This gives the protein CASSIDTVAGGREQFF. The chain is built from TRBV19 and TRBJ2-1; 10 bases are a match to TRBD2. The CDR3 sequence is 16 residues long. Germline V lookup: CDR1 LNHDA, CDR2 SQIVND (reference sequence). Unmatched junction bases numbered 8, after V lost 0 bases and J lost 9 bases.

This clonotype appeared a few times. The chain joins TRBV6-6 to TRBJ1-6; D remains ambiguous. Deletions cut 0 bases from V and 8 bases from J, with 11 bases between. Germline CDR1 is MNHNY and CDR2 is SVGAGI (reference sequence). This CDR3 is built from 15 residues. CDR3 region: CASSYSGGSHSPLHF. CDR3 coding DNA: TGTGCCAGCAGTTACTCAGGAGGCTCCCATTCACCCCTCCACTTT.

The sample holds a few counts of this clonotype. J is TRBJ1-2 and V is TRBV19; 9 nucleotides line up with TRBD1. Germline lookup yields CDR1 LNHDA and CDR2 SQIVND (reference sequence). V gave up 10 bases and J gave up 7 bases; unmatched junction bases: 7. The CDR3 spans 12 residues. The CDR3 spells CATTGTGSGYTF. DNA for the CDR3: TGTGCCACCACCGGGACAGGGTCTGGCTACACCTTC.

V usage is TRBV7-8 and J usage is TRBJ2-7, with D perhaps matching TRBD1 (6 bases). CDR1 and CDR2 from the germline V gene are SGHVS and FQNEAQ. Trimming removed 5 bases at V and 2 bases at J, with 13 bases between. This CDR3 is 14 amino acids long. Written as DNA, the CDR3 is TGTGCCAGCAGCACACAGGGTCAGGCCTACGAGCAGTACTTC. Protein sequence: CASSTQGQAYEQYF.

There are many counts of this clonotype. The V and J genes are TRBV7-2 and TRBJ2-2; D gene ambiguous. CDR3 length: 15 residues. Trimming cost V 3 bases and J 4 bases, with 12 bases left between them. The germline V gene encodes CDR1 SGHTA and CDR2 FQGNSA. The CDR3 sequence is CASSLGSAATGELFF. The CDR3 nucleotides are TGTGCCAGCAGCTTGGGCAGCGCCGCCACCGGGGAGCTGTTTTTT.

This clonotype was detected many times. V is TRBV6-8 and J is TRBJ2-5; D unclear. Trimming shortened V by 5 bases and J by 5 bases, and 3 bases separated the two germline ends. The CDR3 is 10 amino acids. The V gene's germline CDR1 is MNHGY and CDR2 SAAAGT. The chain's CDR3 is CASSKETQYF. The CDR3 DNA reads TGTGCCAGCAGTAAGGAGACCCAGTACTTC.

This clonotype has a handful of counts. The V gene is TRBV19, the J gene TRBJ1-5, with D hard to call. The V and J ends lost 7 bases and 7 bases respectively, with 14 bases between them. This CDR3 contains 13 residues. Germline CDR1 reads LNHDA; CDR2 reads SQIVND (reference sequence). CDR3 amino acids: CASTEQTGQPQHF. The CDR3 nucleotides are TGTGCCAGTACAGAACAGACGGGGCAGCCCCAGCATTTT.

This chain connects TRBV30 to TRBJ2-1, with a weak D call TRBD2 (5 bases). CDR1 and CDR2 (germline): GTSNPN, SVGIG (reference sequence). Trimming pared 4 bases from V and 3 bases from J, leaving 10 bases between. This CDR3 contains 13 residues. This CDR3 is CAWTGIYYNEQFF. CDR3 bases: TGTGCCTGGACGGGGATTTACTACAATGAGCAGTTCTTC. Supplemented by reference TRBV30 and TRBJ2-1, the full variable domain reads SQTIHQWPATLVQPVGSPLSLECTVEGTSNPNLYWYRQAAGRGLQLLFYSVGIGQISSEVPQNLSASRPQDRQFILSSKKLLLSDSGFYLCAWTGIYYNEQFFGPGTRLTVL.

The J gene is TRBJ1-3, the V gene TRBV11-3, with 7 bases identical to TRBD1. CDR1 SGHNT and CDR2 YENEEA come from the germline V gene. The CDR3 runs to 15 residues. J lost 2 bases, V lost 5 bases, and 6 bases had no gene match. The CDR3 bases are TGTGCCAGCAGCCCAGGGGACAGAACTGGAAACACCATATATTTT. This translates into CASSPGDRTGNTIYF.

This clonotype was seen ten or more times. This sequence joins TRBV28 and TRBJ2-3, with TRBD2 matching over 8 bases. Germline V lookup: CDR1 MDHEN, CDR2 SYDVKM. CDR3 length equals 15 residues. The junction had 6 bases not matched to a gene; V was cut back by 3 bases and J by 4 bases. The CDR3 DNA reads as TGTGCCAGCAGTTTCGGGGGGGGTGTCGCAGATACGCAGTATTTT. Amino acids: CASSFGGGVADTQYF.

This clonotype has just a few counts. The chain joins TRBV3-1 to TRBJ1-1; a possible D gene is TRBD1 (6 bases). Looked up from germline, CDR1 is LGHDT and CDR2 is YNNKEL (reference sequence). The V and J ends lost 4 bases and 4 bases respectively, with 10 bases between them. This CDR3 is built from 13 residues. In DNA form, the CDR3 reads TGTGCCAGCAGCCGTATGACAGGCACTGAAGCTTTCTTT. It encodes CASSRMTGTEAFF.

This clonotype was detected ten times or more. The chain employs TRBV27 and TRBJ1-5; the match to TRBD1 covers 7 bases. CDR1 is MNHEY and CDR2 is SMNVEV in the germline V gene (reference sequence). The V segment lost 5 bases and the J segment 2 bases; nucleotides outside the gene matches: 12. This CDR3 comprises 17 residues. For the CDR3, the DNA is TGTGCCAGCAGTCCTCTGACAGGGAAGGCGGGCAATCAGCCCCAGCATTTT. This sequence encodes CASSPLTGKAGNQPQHF.

This clonotype was found a few times. The chain has TRBV2 and TRBJ1-2; TRBD1 might be the D (6 bases). Trimming pared 7 bases from V and 5 bases from J, leaving 8 bases between. The germline CDR1 and CDR2 sequences are SNHLY and FYNNEI. The CDR3 spans 11 residues. In DNA, the CDR3 is TGTGCCAGCACAGGGGAGTATGGCTACACCTTC. Translation gives CASTGEYGYTF.

This clonotype was picked up one time. The CDR3 loop reads CASSYVGNRDGYTF. The CDR3 coding sequence is TGTGCCAGCAGCTATGTGGGTAACAGGGATGGCTACACCTTC. The chain carries TRBV28 and TRBJ1-2; possibly TRBD1 for D (6 bases). V shed 6 bases and J shed 6 bases, with 17 bases lying between them. CDR1 is MDHEN and CDR2 is SYDVKM in the germline V gene. This CDR3 has 14 amino acids.

The genes are TRBV10-1 and TRBJ2-3; the match to TRBD2 covers 8 bases. The CDR3 runs to 15 residues. Germline V gives CDR1 WNHNN, CDR2 SYGVQD (reference sequence). Trimming removed 5 bases from V and 6 bases from J; junction bases left unmatched: 10. In DNA form, the CDR3 reads TGCGCCAGCAGTCACACTAGCGGAGCTGTGGATACGCAGTATTTT. Its translation is CASSHTSGAVDTQYF.